This T cell receptor beta chain stems from a study of early T cells in non-severe SARS-CoV-2 infection. The CDR3 consists of 15 residues. The germline gives CDR1 MNHEY, CDR2 SVGEGT. Trimming removed 7 bases from V and 2 bases from J, with 18 bases in between. TCRdb fed the 5' RACE reads into MiXCR, producing one record per CDR3 protein. The table has roughly 100,000 distinct CDR3 sequences, about 12% seen once. This receptor was obtained from an adult who was a healthcare worker with PCR-confirmed SARS-CoV-2 infection or an uninfected control (not recorded which). The chain couples TRBV6-2 or TRBV6-3 to TRBJ2-7; D gene ambiguous. The source material was whole blood. The CDR3, as DNA: TGTGCCAGCACCCAAGGCCAGCGCCTCCCCTACGAGCAGTACTTC. Protein sequence: CASTQGQRLPYEQYF.